This TCR beta chain was sequenced for a study of breast tumors, draining lymph nodes, adjacent tissues (TCRdb year 2016). Study-wide context: In breast cancer patients, the study compared the TCR beta repertoires of tumor, adjacent nontumor tissue and axillary lymph nodes. The study aimed to assess the relationships and possible T-cell exchange between tumor, surrounding tissue and draining lymph node repertoires in human breast cancer.

In its sample, this clonotype was seen many times. Its antigen is still unknown. Per-base quality was not reported, and no clone a single base away is much larger than it. V is clipped by 3 bases and J by 4 bases, and the sequence between their germline boundaries is 12 bases long. According to the germline V gene (reference sequence), CDR1 reads LNHDA and CDR2 reads SQIVND. The CDR3 measures 14 amino acids from cysteine to phenylalanine. The entry retains the CDR3 DNA only, 42 bases that are in frame from base 1. General conclusions and limits of the study: Rather than being directly demonstrated, the conclusion that tumor T cells originate in lymph nodes was presented as consistent with a hypothesis. In luminal-like breast cancer, tumor and nontumor tissue repertoires resembled each other significantly more than in basal-like breast cancer. Tumors showed preferential V and J gene usage, and their T-cell repertoire diversity fell below that of lymph nodes yet above that of nontumor tissue. The data were considered consistent with the idea that most tumor T cells come from the lymph node and then expand in tumor tissue.

The axillary draining lymph nodes of breast cancer patients were the source of the lymph node samples. TCRdb lists the instrument as Illumina HiSeq 2000. Multiplex PCR amplification was used to build the TCR beta chain libraries. High-throughput sequencing was used to analyze the amplified TCR beta chain products. In TCRdb, the public reads were trimmed at Q25 with fastp and aligned with MiXCR, with productive beta chains retained. Merged by CDR3 protein, the rows form single entries marked with the most common genes and DNA. Recorded for this sample are roughly 100,000 distinct CDR3 sequences; less than 40% of them occurred a single time. The top ten constitute approximately 5.3% of the sample.

The sample comprised axillary lymph node tissue. The source of this sequence is a female donor with breast cancer. Some clones in this sample may be carry-over from other donors' samples. The V and J segments used are TRBV19 and TRBJ1-2; TRBD1 is a weak D gene call, 5 bases matching. The CDR3 has the sequence CASSIGTDLYGYTF. The DNA sequence is as follows: TGTGCCAGTAGTATCGGGACGGACCTCTATGGCTACACCTTC.